The subject of this entry is one T cell receptor beta chain. TCRdb fed the RT-PCR reads into MiXCR, producing one record per CDR3 protein. The repertoire has hundreds of thousands of distinct CDR3 sequences, more than 15% of them found once; the top ten carry roughly 7.2%. The CDR3 consists of 10 residues. Germline V gene data show CDR1 as SGHRS and CDR2 as YFSETQ. Trimming pared 7 bases from V and 6 bases from J, leaving 5 bases between. This record belongs to a study of patients and donors after allogeneic stem cell transplantation. The clonotype originates from a human donor who was either an allogeneic HSCT recipient or a stem cell or donor lymphocyte infusion donor (not recorded which). It is not recorded whose cells these are; they may come from a transplant donor. The sample comprised blood, either unsorted or a sorted T cell fraction (not recorded which). The V gene is TRBV5-1, the J gene TRBJ2-1; a weak D match, TRBD1 (5 bases). DNA for the CDR3: TGCGCCAGCGGGGCCAATGAGCAGTTCTTC. Translating gives CASGANEQFF.